This is a list of T cell receptor beta chains from one sample in a study of CD8 T cells in ankylosing spondylitis. One entry per CDR3 protein, called by TCRdb with MiXCR from the 5' RACE reads. The table lists roughly 400,000 distinct CDR3 sequences, 20% to 25% of them singletons, with roughly 16% in the top ten. The sample comprised blood, either unsorted or a sorted T cell fraction (not recorded which). The receptors derive from a male donor with ankylosing spondylitis. CDR3s include the opening cysteine and the closing phenylalanine or tryptophan. The order of the fields is clone size, D gene, V gene, J gene, CDR3 protein, CDR3 DNA. A D gene is named only where the DNA matches it firmly. Rows may omit the clone size; those that give it use once, few, many or a size class.

>.|TRBD1|TRBV4-1|TRBJ2-6
CASSQVGQGISGANVLTF
TGCGCCAGCAGCCAAGTAGGACAGGGCATTTCTGGGGCCAACGTCCTGACTTTC
>.|.|TRBV2|TRBJ1-3
CASSETSSGNTIYF
TGTGCCAGCAGTGAGACGAGCTCTGGAAACACCATATATTTT
>few|.|TRBV18|TRBJ1-1
CASSPLVGGTEAFF
TGTGCCAGCTCACCACTGGTAGGAGGGACTGAAGCTTTCTTT
>.|TRBD1|TRBV20-1|TRBJ1-3
CSASRDSNSGNTIYF
TGCAGTGCTAGCCGGGACAGCAACTCTGGAAACACCATATATTTT
>many|TRBD2|TRBV29-1|TRBJ2-1
CSVGLLAVDEQFF
TGCAGCGTGGGCCTACTAGCGGTCGATGAGCAGTTCTTC
>few|.|TRBV5-1|TRBJ2-5
CASSAAVEETQYF
TGCGCCAGCAGCGCAGCAGTGGAAGAGACCCAGTACTTC
>few|TRBD1|TRBV7-9|TRBJ2-1
CASSFPTGMHNEQFF
TGTGCCAGCAGCTTTCCGACAGGGATGCACAATGAGCAGTTCTTC
>.|TRBD2|TRBV5-1|TRBJ2-1
CASSFVSGRSEQFF
TGCGCCAGCAGCTTCGTTAGCGGGAGGTCTGAGCAGTTCTTC
>.|.|TRBV4-2|TRBJ2-7
CASSQTSLVGQYF
TGTGCCAGCAGCCAAACTAGTCTGGTCGGGCAGTACTTC
>.|.|TRBV6-1|TRBJ2-7
CASRGRKSSYEQYF
TGTGCCAGCAGGGGACGGAAAAGCTCCTACGAGCAGTACTTC
>.|TRBD1|TRBV27|TRBJ2-1
CASSSINTGQGYNEQFF
TGTGCCAGCAGTTCAATTAACACGGGACAGGGCTACAATGAGCAGTTCTTC
>few|TRBD1|TRBV7-9|TRBJ2-5
CASSLGDRGAWETQYF
TGTGCCAGCAGCTTGGGGGACAGGGGAGCGTGGGAGACCCAGTACTTC
>.|.|TRBV29-1|TRBJ2-7
CSVRRNYEQYF
TGCAGCGTCAGGAGGAACTACGAGCAGTACTTC
>.|TRBD1|TRBV28|TRBJ2-7
CASRDPTGSYEQYF
TGTGCCAGCAGAGATCCGACAGGGAGCTACGAGCAGTACTTC
>few|TRBD1|TRBV7-3|TRBJ1-1
CASSSQGPGTEAFF
TGTGCCAGCAGCTCACAGGGGCCCGGGACTGAAGCTTTCTTT
>.|.|TRBV12-3/TRBV12-4|TRBJ1-2
CASRGRVSSGYTF
TGTGCCAGCAGGGGTCGTGTTAGTTCTGGCTACACCTTC
>few|.|TRBV11-3|TRBJ2-3
CASSLTQLTDTQYF
TGTGCCAGCAGCTTAACACAGCTCACAGATACGCAGTATTTT
>.|.|TRBV11-2|TRBJ2-3
CASSLVLGGGTDTQYF
TGTGCCAGCAGCTTAGTGTTAGGAGGGGGCACAGATACGCAGTATTTT
>.|TRBD2|TRBV5-5|TRBJ2-7
CASSRGLAGGLPGYEQYF
TGTGCCAGCAGCAGGGGACTAGCGGGAGGGCTCCCAGGATACGAGCAGTACTTC
>many|.|TRBV18|TRBJ2-5
CASSPGETQYF
TGTGCCAGCAGCCCGGGGGAGACCCAGTACTTC
>.|TRBD2|TRBV14|TRBJ2-1
CASSLYGLAGDRSYNEQFF
TGTGCCAGCAGCCTCTATGGGCTAGCGGGAGATCGGTCCTACAATGAGCAGTTCTTC
>.|TRBD1|TRBV5-1|TRBJ2-7
CASSLDRPYEQYF
TGCGCCAGCAGCCTGGACAGGCCTTACGAGCAGTACTTC
>few|TRBD1|TRBV30|TRBJ2-3
CAWGQGADTQYF
TGTGCCTGGGGACAGGGGGCAGATACGCAGTATTTT
>few|.|TRBV28|TRBJ2-7
CASFGRGTYEQYF
TGTGCCAGCTTCGGCAGAGGAACCTACGAGCAGTACTTC
>few|.|TRBV2|TRBJ1-5
CASKVTMNQPQHF
TGTGCCAGCAAGGTCACAATGAATCAGCCCCAGCATTTT
>many|TRBD2|TRBV29-1|TRBJ2-7
CSGQNRLAGVDEQYF
TGCAGCGGACAAAACCGACTAGCGGGAGTGGACGAGCAGTACTTC
>few|TRBD2|TRBV6-5|TRBJ2-2
CASSYRSGRWDTGELFF
TGTGCCAGCAGTTACCGAAGCGGGAGGTGGGATACCGGGGAGCTGTTTTTT
>few|.|TRBV4-2|TRBJ1-4
CASSQRSNRDGEKLFF
TGTGCCAGCAGCCAACGGTCGAACAGGGATGGGGAAAAACTGTTTTTT
>few|.|TRBV6-5|TRBJ2-3
CASSYLTPGTDTQYF
TGTGCCAGCAGTTACCTGACTCCAGGCACAGATACGCAGTATTTT
>few|TRBD2|TRBV3-1|TRBJ2-3
CASTLAGGTAGGTQYF
TGTGCCAGCACGCTAGCGGGAGGCACCGCGGGAGGGACGCAGTATTTT
>few|TRBD1|TRBV28|TRBJ1-5
CASSDREGGNQPQHF
TGTGCCAGCAGTGACAGGGAGGGAGGCAATCAGCCCCAGCATTTT
>.|TRBD1|TRBV19|TRBJ2-5
CASSRRDRGQETQYF
TGTGCCAGTAGTCGGCGGGACAGGGGTCAGGAGACCCAGTACTTC
>.|.|TRBV20-1|TRBJ2-5
CSARDLGETQYF
TGCAGTGCTAGAGATCTCGGAGAGACCCAGTACTTC
>many|TRBD1|TRBV5-1|TRBJ2-3
CASSLRQGASDTQYF
TGCGCCAGCAGCTTACGACAGGGGGCCTCAGATACGCAGTATTTT
>few|TRBD2|TRBV11-2|TRBJ2-1
CASSLQNIAGRQFF
TGTGCCAGCAGCTTACAAAATATAGCGGGACGGCAGTTCTTC
>.|TRBD2|TRBV27|TRBJ2-7
CASRPGLLAVYEQYF
TGTGCCAGCAGACCCGGGCTGCTAGCGGTCTACGAGCAGTACTTC
>once|.|TRBV12-3/TRBV12-4|TRBJ2-1
CASRNTRGENNEQFF
TGTGCCAGCAGAAATACGAGGGGGGAGAACAATGAGCAGTTCTTC
>.|.|TRBV7-2|TRBJ2-7
CASSLSRSSYEQYF
TGTGCCAGCAGCTTAAGCAGGAGCTCCTACGAGCAGTACTTC
>.|.|TRBV6-1|TRBJ1-2
CASSGRVVGYTF
TGTGCCAGCAGTGGAAGGGTAGTCGGCTACACCTTC
>.|.|TRBV9|TRBJ2-1
CASSPRGAYNEQFF
TGTGCCAGCAGCCCGAGAGGAGCCTACAATGAGCAGTTCTTC
>.|TRBD1|TRBV29-1|TRBJ2-1
CSSKGQIYNEQFF
TGCAGCTCCAAGGGACAGATATACAATGAGCAGTTCTTC
>few|.|TRBV6-1|TRBJ1-1
CASSTTIGRTEAFF
TGTGCCAGCAGTACAACAATTGGAAGGACTGAAGCTTTCTTT
>few|.|TRBV20-1|TRBJ2-7
CSAAYRGNYEQYF
TGCAGTGCCGCCTATAGGGGGAATTACGAGCAGTACTTC
>many|TRBD2|TRBV7-2|TRBJ2-1
CASSLGAGGPYNEQFF
TGTGCCAGCAGCTTGGGTGCGGGAGGGCCTTACAATGAGCAGTTCTTC